Below are 14 T cell receptor beta chains sequenced from a single sample in a study of PD-1 blockade in mismatch repair-deficient tumors. TCRdb's copy holds only in-frame clones and misses some; the assay was immunoSEQ multiplex PCR. The profile shows some 97,000 clones, 82% of them singletons. The sequenced sample was peripheral blood, obtained roughly 35 weeks after starting pembrolizumab. These receptors all stem from an adult with mismatch repair-deficient cancer.

This clone came up a few times. The V and J genes are TRBV5-1 and TRBJ1-2, with 7 bases aligning to TRBD1. CDR3 length: 13 amino acids. Trimming at V came to 3 bases and at J to 4 bases, leaving 3 bases not matched to a gene. Germline loops: CDR1 SGHRS, CDR2 YFSETQ. CDR3 DNA sequence: TGCGCCAGCAGCTCTGGGGACAGCTATGGCTACACCTTC. This sequence encodes CASSSGDSYGYTF.

The chain links TRBV30 to TRBJ1-1, with D uncertain. CDR3 length equals 13 residues. Trimming stripped 3 bases from V and 1 base from J, with 9 bases between. CDR1 and CDR2 from the germline V gene are GTSNPN and SVGIG (reference sequence). This CDR3 reads CAWRAEGNTEAFF. The CDR3 coding sequence is TGTGCCTGGAGGGCAGAGGGGAACACTGAAGCTTTCTTT.

This clone was seen a handful of times. The rearrangement links TRBV30 to TRBJ1-2, with 7 bases aligning to TRBD1. Germline CDR1 and CDR2: GTSNPN and SVGIG (reference sequence). Losses at the gene ends were 7 bases for V and 8 bases for J; bases not matched to a gene: 16. CDR3 size: 14 residues. The CDR3 DNA follows: TGTGCCTATAACTCTGGGACAGCCGGCCGGGGCTACACCTTC. Translation: CAYNSGTAGRGYTF.

The genes are TRBV7-9 and TRBJ2-1; 7 positions agree with TRBD2. Germline loops: CDR1 SEHNR, CDR2 FQNEAQ (reference sequence). The CDR3 sequence is 12 residues long. Trimming took 5 bases from V and 7 from J; bases not matched to a gene: 2. CDR3 coding DNA: TGTGCCAGCAGCGTGGGAGGGAATGAGCAGTTCTTC. Protein: CASSVGGNEQFF.

This clone was recorded only once. This chain uses TRBV21-1 with TRBJ2-1; whether TRBD2, the table's D call, matches the DNA was not checked. TRBV21-1 corresponds to a pseudogene. CDR3 size: 15 residues. CDR3 region: CASSRGFWRELEQFF. CDR3 DNA: TGTGCCAGCAGCAGGGGGTTCTGGCGGGAGCTTGAGCAGTTCTTC.

This clone was found once. The chain links TRBV19 to TRBJ2-1; 12 bases agree with TRBD2. Germline V gene sequence: CDR1 LNHDA, CDR2 SQIVND (reference sequence). The CDR3 consists of 18 residues. V gave up 0 bases and J gave up 3 bases; unmatched junction bases: 6. CDR3 residues: CASSIEVGLAGHYNEQFF. The CDR3 DNA sequence: TGTGCCAGTAGTATAGAGGTGGGACTAGCGGGCCACTACAATGAGCAGTTCTTC.

The chain has TRBV7-9 and TRBJ2-7; TRBD2 agrees at 7 bases. V lost 6 bases to trimming and J lost 2 bases; unmatched junction nucleotides: 7. Germline CDR1 and CDR2: SEHNR and FQNEAQ (reference sequence). The CDR3 runs 14 residues. The CDR3: CASSSGLKTYEQYF. CDR3 DNA: TGTGCCAGCAGTTCGGGACTAAAAACCTACGAGCAGTACTTC.

This clone was seen more than once but under ten times. The chain uses TRBV5-4 and TRBJ2-7; D tentatively reads TRBD1 or TRBD2 (5 bases each). CDR1 SGHNT and CDR2 YYREEE come from the germline V gene (reference sequence). This CDR3 region has 14 residues. Trimming left V 2 bases short and J 6 bases short, with 15 bases between. The CDR3 sequence: CASSLVSGAGEQYF. CDR3 in DNA: TGTGCCAGCAGCTTAGTTTCTGGGGCGGGCGAGCAGTACTTC.

This chain uses TRBV4-1 with TRBJ2-1; possibly TRBD2 for D (6 bases). CDR3 length equals 15 residues. Germline loops: CDR1 MGHRA, CDR2 YSYEKL. Trimming took off 1 base at V and 2 bases at J, with 9 bases between the two ends. CDR3 DNA: TGCGCCAGCAGCCAAGTGGGGGGAACCTACAATGAGCAGTTCTTC. Translation: CASSQVGGTYNEQFF.

The chain couples TRBV7-3 to TRBJ2-3; possible D gene TRBD1, 6 bases. CDR3 length: 15 amino acids. The germline V and J ends were trimmed by 4 bases and 2 bases, with 13 bases remaining between them. Germline assignment: CDR1 SGHTA and CDR2 FQGTGA. The CDR3 DNA reads as TGTGCCAGCAGCTCATCCGGGACACCCACAGATACGCAGTATTTT. Amino acid sequence: CASSSSGTPTDTQYF.

This CDR3 reads CASSQEGGKSNTEAFF. Here the CDR3 DNA reads TGCGCCAGCAGCCAAGAAGGGGGCAAGTCGAACACTGAAGCTTTCTTT. V and J are TRBV4-3 and TRBJ1-1, with TRBD1 matching over 7 bases. This CDR3 spans 16 amino acids. The V and J ends lost 0 bases and 1 base, in that order; junction bases with no gene match: 5. Looked up from germline, CDR1 is LGHNA and CDR2 is YSLEER.

The chain recombines TRBV7-9 with TRBJ1-1; D is unresolved. The CDR3 sequence is 11 residues long. From germline, CDR1 is SEHNR and CDR2 FQNEAQ (reference sequence). CDR3 sequence reads: CAVRENTEAFF. The CDR3 nucleotides are TGTGCAGTACGGGAGAACACTGAAGCTTTCTTT.

The chain links TRBV6-1 to TRBJ1-1, with 9 nucleotides matching TRBD1. This CDR3 spans 12 amino acids. V was pared by 9 bases and J by 5 bases, with 4 bases of the junction left unmatched. Germline V lookup: CDR1 MNHNS, CDR2 SASEGT. The CDR3 DNA is TGTGCCAGTCTAGGGACAGGGACTGAAGCTTTCTTT. This encodes CASLGTGTEAFF.

This clone was counted between two and nine times. V gene TRBV19 combines with J gene TRBJ2-7; TRBD2 matches at 8 bases. Germline V gene sequence: CDR1 LNHDA, CDR2 SQIVND (reference sequence). This CDR3 contains 14 residues. With 1 base clipped from V and 3 bases from J, the junction kept 2 bases outside the gene matches. The CDR3 coding sequence is TGTGCCAGTAGTATAGGGACTAGCCTCTACGAGCAGTACTTC. It specifies CASSIGTSLYEQYF.